A selection of T cell receptor beta chains follows, all from one sample in a study of blood T cell repertoires in COVID-19. Produced via immunoSEQ multiplex PCR; TCRdb's table is partial and in-frame only. This sample has more than 250,000 clones, with about 84% found just once. The sample consisted of peripheral blood. These receptors were obtained from a woman aged 50 to 65 with acute or convalescent COVID-19. Both conserved end residues are part of each CDR3. D genes are given only for firm matches. A clone size is listed for some rows: how often the clone was seen (once, few, many), or a class if it is expanded.

j_call: TRBJ2-7; v_call: TRBV13; clone_size: NA; d_call: NA; cdr3_nt: TGTGCCAGCCAATTTTCGACGGGTCACCACGAGCAGTACTTC; cdr3_aa: CASQFSTGHHEQYF
j_call: TRBJ2-7; v_call: TRBV5-1; clone_size: NA; d_call: TRBD2; cdr3_nt: TGCGCCAGCAGCTTGGCCGGGACTAGCGGGTTTCTCTCCTACGAGCAGTACTTC; cdr3_aa: CASSLAGTSGFLSYEQYF
j_call: TRBJ2-1; v_call: TRBV27; clone_size: NA; d_call: NA; cdr3_nt: TGTGCCAGCAGTCACAGACTAGTTCGCGATGAGCAGTTCTTC; cdr3_aa: CASSHRLVRDEQFF
j_call: TRBJ2-7; v_call: TRBV18; clone_size: NA; d_call: TRBD1; cdr3_nt: TGTGCCAGCTCACTCGGACAGGGCACCCCCTACGAGCAGTACTTC; cdr3_aa: CASSLGQGTPYEQYF
j_call: TRBJ2-1; v_call: TRBV15; clone_size: NA; d_call: TRBD1; cdr3_nt: TGTGCCACCAGCAGAGACGACAGGGGCAATGAGCAGTTCTTC; cdr3_aa: CATSRDDRGNEQFF
j_call: TRBJ2-1; v_call: TRBV10-1; clone_size: NA; d_call: TRBD2; cdr3_nt: TGCGCCAGCAGTCCAAATAGCGGGAGGGCCGATGAGCAGTTCTTC; cdr3_aa: CASSPNSGRADEQFF
j_call: TRBJ1-2; v_call: TRBV9; clone_size: NA; d_call: TRBD1; cdr3_nt: TGTGCCAGCAGTCGACAGGGGGTTGCCGGCTACACCTTC; cdr3_aa: CASSRQGVAGYTF
j_call: TRBJ1-1; v_call: TRBV5-1; clone_size: NA; d_call: TRBD1; cdr3_nt: TGCGCCAGCAGCACGACAGGGGAGGTCACTGAAGCTTTCTTT; cdr3_aa: CASSTTGEVTEAFF
j_call: TRBJ1-5; v_call: TRBV5-5; clone_size: NA; d_call: TRBD1; cdr3_nt: TGTGCCAGCAGCCCGGGACAGCATAGCAATCAGCCCCAGCATTTT; cdr3_aa: CASSPGQHSNQPQHF
j_call: TRBJ2-5; v_call: TRBV6-5; clone_size: NA; d_call: NA; cdr3_nt: TGTGCCAGCAGTTACGTTAGGGGCGAGACCCAGTACTTC; cdr3_aa: CASSYVRGETQYF
j_call: TRBJ2-1; v_call: TRBV14; clone_size: NA; d_call: TRBD2; cdr3_nt: TGTGCCAGCAGCCGTACCATGTCTAGCGGGAGAGGGATCTATGAGCAGTTCTTC; cdr3_aa: CASSRTMSSGRGIYEQFF
j_call: TRBJ2-5; v_call: TRBV20-1; clone_size: once; d_call: NA; cdr3_nt: TGCAGTGCTGCGAGGGAGACCCAGTACTTC; cdr3_aa: CSAARETQYF
j_call: TRBJ2-1; v_call: TRBV6-1; clone_size: NA; d_call: TRBD2; cdr3_nt: TGTGCCAGCAGTGAAGCTACAGCGGGAGGGGGCGGCGAGCAGTTCTTC; cdr3_aa: CASSEATAGGGGEQFF
j_call: TRBJ2-6; v_call: TRBV28; clone_size: NA; d_call: NA; cdr3_nt: TGTGCCAGCAGTTCAAATCGTTACAGGGCTGGGGCCAACGTCCTGACTTTC; cdr3_aa: CASSSNRYRAGANVLTF
j_call: TRBJ1-5; v_call: TRBV28; clone_size: few; d_call: NA; cdr3_nt: TGTGCCAGCAGGCCAGGAGGGCAGGGTTTGAATCAGCCCCAGCATTTT; cdr3_aa: CASRPGGQGLNQPQHF
j_call: TRBJ2-5; v_call: TRBV5-1; clone_size: NA; d_call: NA; cdr3_nt: TGCGCCAGCAGGCATGGTCGGCGGGAAGGAGAGACCCAGTACTTC; cdr3_aa: CASRHGRREGETQYF
j_call: TRBJ1-6; v_call: TRBV6-2/TRBV6-3; clone_size: NA; d_call: TRBD1; cdr3_nt: TGTGCCAGCAGTTACTCCGGGACAGGGGGCAACTCACCCCTCCACTTT; cdr3_aa: CASSYSGTGGNSPLHF
j_call: TRBJ2-5; v_call: TRBV28; clone_size: NA; d_call: TRBD2; cdr3_nt: TGTGCCAGCAGTTTATCAAACCTTCGCGGGAGGGCCGGAGAGACCCAGTACTTC; cdr3_aa: CASSLSNLRGRAGETQYF
j_call: TRBJ1-2; v_call: TRBV28; clone_size: NA; d_call: NA; cdr3_nt: TGTGCCAGCAGTTTCGGGCAGGGTGCGTCTGGCTACACCTTC; cdr3_aa: CASSFGQGASGYTF
j_call: TRBJ1-5; v_call: TRBV6-6; clone_size: NA; d_call: NA; cdr3_nt: TGTGCCAGCAGCCTCCCGGTTCAGCCCCAGCATTTT; cdr3_aa: CASSLPVQPQHF
j_call: TRBJ2-1; v_call: TRBV7-9; clone_size: NA; d_call: NA; cdr3_nt: TGTGCCAGCAGCGGAGGGGGCGGGAGGATGGATGAGCAGTTCTTC; cdr3_aa: CASSGGGGRMDEQFF
j_call: TRBJ2-7; v_call: TRBV4-1; clone_size: NA; d_call: NA; cdr3_nt: TGCGCCAGCAGCCAAGTTAACGGGAACGAGCAGTACTTC; cdr3_aa: CASSQVNGNEQYF
j_call: TRBJ2-4; v_call: TRBV6-5; clone_size: NA; d_call: TRBD1; cdr3_nt: TGTGCCAGCAGTCCGGGACAGGGGGGGAACATTCAGTACTTC; cdr3_aa: CASSPGQGGNIQYF
j_call: TRBJ2-1; v_call: TRBV7-2; clone_size: NA; d_call: TRBD2; cdr3_nt: TGTGCCAGCAGCAGATCAGCGGGAGGTTTCGATGAGCAGTTCTTC; cdr3_aa: CASSRSAGGFDEQFF
j_call: TRBJ2-7; v_call: TRBV9; clone_size: NA; d_call: TRBD2; cdr3_nt: TGTGCCAGCAGCGTAGAAGGTCCCTCGGGACTAGCGGGAGAGCAAGAGCAGTACTTC; cdr3_aa: CASSVEGPSGLAGEQEQYF